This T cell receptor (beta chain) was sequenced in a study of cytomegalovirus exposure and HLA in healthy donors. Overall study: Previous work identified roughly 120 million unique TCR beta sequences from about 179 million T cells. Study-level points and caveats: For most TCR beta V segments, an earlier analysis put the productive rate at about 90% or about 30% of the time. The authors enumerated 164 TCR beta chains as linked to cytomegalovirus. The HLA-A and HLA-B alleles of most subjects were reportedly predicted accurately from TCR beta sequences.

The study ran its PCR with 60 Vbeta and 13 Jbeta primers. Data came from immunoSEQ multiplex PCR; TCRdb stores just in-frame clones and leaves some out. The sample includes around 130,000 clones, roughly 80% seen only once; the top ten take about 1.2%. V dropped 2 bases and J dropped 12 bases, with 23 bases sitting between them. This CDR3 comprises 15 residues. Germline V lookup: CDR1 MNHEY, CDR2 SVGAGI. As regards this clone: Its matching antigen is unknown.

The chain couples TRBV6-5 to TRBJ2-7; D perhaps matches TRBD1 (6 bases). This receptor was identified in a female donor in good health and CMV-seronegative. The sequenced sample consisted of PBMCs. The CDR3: CASSYGAGVGQRRYF. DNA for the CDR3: TGTGCCAGCAGTTACGGGGCAGGGGTAGGGCAGAGGCGGTACTTC.